This T cell receptor (beta chain) was identified during a study of T-cell memory formation after mild COVID-19. The wider study: Most TCR clusters belonged to a single donor.

This clonotype was observed a few times. Its antigen is currently unknown. From 5'RACE with constant-segment primers came TCR alpha and TCR beta cDNA libraries that carried sample barcodes and UMIs. TCRdb itself ran the 5' RACE reads through MiXCR, one entry per CDR3 protein. The sample lists 50,000 or so distinct CDR3 sequences; less than 35% were seen once. Whole-study results and caveats: In pre-infection memory, a portion of responding clones appeared, which suggested that cross-reactive memory joined. Later expanders leaned CD4+, whereas clones that contracted between day 15 and 85 were balanced CD4/CD8.

The CDR3 totals 17 residues. Germline CDR1 and CDR2: KGHDR and SFDVKD. V gave up 4 bases and J gave up 5 bases; unmatched junction bases: 8. The TCR originated in a man younger than 35 who had mild COVID-19 (a few samples of this study predate the infection). Cell type and time point are not known. V and J are TRBV24-1 and TRBJ2-1, with 12 bases matching TRBD2. Sequenced sample: PBMCs or a T cell subset sorted from them (not recorded which). The CDR3 DNA sequence: TGTGCCACCAGTGACAGCCAACTAGCGGGGGGCCACAATGAGCAGTTCTTC. Protein sequence: CATSDSQLAGGHNEQFF.